This T cell receptor beta chain originates from a study of CD8 T cells in Susac syndrome. Reverse transcription used roughly 0.5 to 1 ug RNA and random hexamers. The amplification used immunoSEQ multiplex PCR on TCR beta CDR3; it spanned 54 Vbeta and 13 Jbeta. Each CDR3 protein is one row after TCRdb ran MiXCR on the immunoSEQ multiplex PCR reads. The data contain 150,000 to 200,000 distinct CDR3 sequences, around 95% of them seen just once; the ten biggest clones take up 0.13%. Healthy donors, matched for age and sex, constituted the control group. Per germline, CDR1 KGHDR and CDR2 SFDVKD. This CDR3 region has 15 residues. The ends lost 4 bases at V and 3 bases at J; junction bases unmatched: 4.

The chain is built from TRBV24-1 and TRBJ2-3; 9 nucleotides align to TRBD1. The sample consisted of CD4+ T cells from PBMCs. The clonotype comes from a human donor in good health. CDR3 DNA: TGTGCCACCAGTGAATCGGGACAGGGAACAGATACGCAGTATTTT. Translating it yields CATSESGQGTDTQYF.